This T cell receptor beta chain derives from a study of a mutant IDH1 vaccine in newly diagnosed glioma. At the level of the study: Receipt of radiotherapy, temozolomide, or both preceded the study, and most received both.

The assay was immunoSEQ multiplex PCR, and TCRdb's table has in-frame clones only and misses some. The table records around 88,000 clones, about 82% of them present only once. Time point of the sample: baseline, week 1 (first vaccination visit). Documented treatment: pre-vaccination baseline after standard-of-care therapy. Trimming cost V 1 base and J 2 bases; bases outside gene matches: 7. CDR3 size: 17 residues. The germline CDR1 and CDR2 sequences are LGHNT and FRNRAP. The receptor comes from a man between 35 and 55 years old with glioma. The J gene is TRBJ1-5, the V gene TRBV12-5; 8 bases line up with TRBD1. The source was PBMCs, collected from a glioma patient treated with radiotherapy, temozolomide or both. Here the CDR3 reads CASGLARQGWGNQPQHF. CDR3 nucleotides: TGTGCTAGTGGTTTGGCTCGACAGGGGTGGGGCAATCAGCCCCAGCATTTT.